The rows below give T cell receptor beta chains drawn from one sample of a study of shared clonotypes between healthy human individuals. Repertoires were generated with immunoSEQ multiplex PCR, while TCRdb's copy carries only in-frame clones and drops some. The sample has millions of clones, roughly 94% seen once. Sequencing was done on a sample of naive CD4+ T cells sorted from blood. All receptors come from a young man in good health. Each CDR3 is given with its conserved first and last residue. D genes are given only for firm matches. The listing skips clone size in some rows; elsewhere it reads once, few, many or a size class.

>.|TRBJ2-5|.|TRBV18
TGTGCCAGCTCACCCGCAGGGAGCCAAGAGACCCAGTACTTC
CASSPAGSQETQYF
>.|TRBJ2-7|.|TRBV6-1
TGTGCCAGCAGTGAAACCGACGGAACCTACGAGCAGTACTTC
CASSETDGTYEQYF
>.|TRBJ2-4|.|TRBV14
TGTGCCAGCAGCCAAGATACAAGCGCACGGATTCAGTACTTC
CASSQDTSARIQYF
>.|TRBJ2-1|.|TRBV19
TGTGCCAGTAGTATGAGATCAGGGGACTGGGACAATGAGCAGTTCTTC
CASSMRSGDWDNEQFF
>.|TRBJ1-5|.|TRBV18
TGTGCCAGCTCACCCCCAGGAACTAGCAATCAGCCCCAGCATTTT
CASSPPGTSNQPQHF
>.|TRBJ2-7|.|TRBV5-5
TGTGCCAGCAGCTTGTACGGTCCCTACGAGCAGTACTTC
CASSLYGPYEQYF
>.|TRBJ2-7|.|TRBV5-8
TGTGCCAGCAGCCCCTATGTGGGACCCTACGAGCAGTACTTC
CASSPYVGPYEQYF
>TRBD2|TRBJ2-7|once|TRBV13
TGTGCCAGCAGCTTTTTTTCCCTAGCGGGGGGCTACGAGCAGTACTTC
CASSFFSLAGGYEQYF
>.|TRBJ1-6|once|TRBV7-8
TGTGCCAGCAGCCCACGGCACAGGGATGATCCACCCCTCCACTTT
CASSPRHRDDPPLHF
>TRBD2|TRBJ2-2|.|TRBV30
TGTGCCTGGAGTGAAGCGGGGAGGACCCCCGGGGAGCTGTTTTTT
CAWSEAGRTPGELFF
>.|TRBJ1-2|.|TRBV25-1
TGTGCCAGCAGTAACGTCTATGGCTACACCTTC
CASSNVYGYTF
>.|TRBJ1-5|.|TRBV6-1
TGTGCCAGCAGGGTTAGCAATCAGCCCCAGCATTTT
CASRVSNQPQHF
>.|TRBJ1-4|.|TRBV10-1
TGCGCCAGCAGTGAGTCCCAGGGACGCCTGTTTTTT
CASSESQGRLFF
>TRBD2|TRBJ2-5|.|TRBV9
TGTGCCAGCAGCGTAGCTACCGGGGGGACCCAAGAGACCCAGTACTTC
CASSVATGGTQETQYF
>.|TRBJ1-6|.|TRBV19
TGTGCCAGTAGTATAAGGGGACCCGAATACGGTTCACCCCTCCACTTT
CASSIRGPEYGSPLHF
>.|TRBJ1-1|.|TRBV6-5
TGTGCCAGCATGCGCGGGGGAGGTGCCAACACTGAAGCTTTCTTT
CASMRGGGANTEAFF
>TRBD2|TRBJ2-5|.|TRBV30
TGTGCCTGGGCGGGACTAGCGCACCGGGCCCAGTACTTC
CAWAGLAHRAQYF
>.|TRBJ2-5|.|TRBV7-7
TGTGCTAGCAGCCTAACCCCAGGGAAAGAGACCCAGTACTTC
CASSLTPGKETQYF
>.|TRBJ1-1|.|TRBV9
TGTGCCAGCAGCCTTAGACAGGACATGAACACTGAAGCTTTCTTT
CASSLRQDMNTEAFF
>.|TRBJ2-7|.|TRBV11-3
TGTGCCAGCAGCTCGCAGGGAGGCGAGCAGTACTTC
CASSSQGGEQYF
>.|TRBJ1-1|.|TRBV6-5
TGTGCCAGCACCCAAGATAGGACGGTGAACACTGAAGCTTTCTTT
CASTQDRTVNTEAFF
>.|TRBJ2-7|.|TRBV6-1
TGTGCCAGCAGTGAAGTGGGGCCCTACGAGCAGTACTTC
CASSEVGPYEQYF
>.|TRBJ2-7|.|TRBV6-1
TGTGCCAGCAGTGAGACGGGGACCTACGAGCAGTACTTC
CASSETGTYEQYF
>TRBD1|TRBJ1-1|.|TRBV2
TGTGCCAGCAGGATTTTAGGGGACAGGGGAACTGAAGCTTTCTTT
CASRILGDRGTEAFF
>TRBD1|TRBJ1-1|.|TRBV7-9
TGTGCCAGCAGCCGGGACAGGTGGAACACTGAAGCTTTCTTT
CASSRDRWNTEAFF
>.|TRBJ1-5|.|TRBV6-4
TGTGCCAGCAGCCCTTCAGCGGTCAATCAGCCCCAGCATTTT
CASSPSAVNQPQHF
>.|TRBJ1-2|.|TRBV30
TGTGCCTGGTCAGAAAACTATGGCTACACCTTC
CAWSENYGYTF
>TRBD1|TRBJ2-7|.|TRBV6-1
TGTGCCAGCAGCGGGACAGACCGTATAACCTACGAGCAGTACTTC
CASSGTDRITYEQYF
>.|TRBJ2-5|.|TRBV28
TGTGCCAGCAGTACAACACCTAGGGAGACCCAGTACTTC
CASSTTPRETQYF
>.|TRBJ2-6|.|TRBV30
TGTGCCTGGGGTAACAGGGCTGGGGCCAACGTCCTGACTTTC
CAWGNRAGANVLTF
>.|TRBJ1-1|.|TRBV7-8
TGTGCCAGCAGCAGCCAGGCTTGGGGGACTGAAGCTTTCTTT
CASSSQAWGTEAFF
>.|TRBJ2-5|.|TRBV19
TGTGCCAGTAGGGGACGATACCAAGAGACCCAGTACTTC
CASRGRYQETQYF
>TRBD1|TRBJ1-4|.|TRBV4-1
TGCGCCAGCAGCCAAGGACAGGGTTATGAAAAACTGTTTTTT
CASSQGQGYEKLFF
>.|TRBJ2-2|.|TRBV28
TGTGCCAGCAGGGGAGCCGGGGAGCTGTTTTTT
CASRGAGELFF
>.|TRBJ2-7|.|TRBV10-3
TGTGCCATCAGTGAGGGGGTCGACGAGCAGTACTTC
CAISEGVDEQYF
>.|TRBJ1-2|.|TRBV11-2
TGTGCCAGCAGCTTAGACAGAAACTATGGCTACACCTTC
CASSLDRNYGYTF
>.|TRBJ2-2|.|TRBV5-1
TGCGCCAGCAGGGACACAGGGAACACCGGGGAGCTGTTTTTT
CASRDTGNTGELFF
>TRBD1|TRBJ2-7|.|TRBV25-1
TGTGCCAGCAGTGAATCCGGGACAGGCTACGAGCAGTACTTC
CASSESGTGYEQYF
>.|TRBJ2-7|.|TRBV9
TGTGCCAGCAGCGTAGCGCCTGCACCTAACTCCTACGAGCAGTACTTC
CASSVAPAPNSYEQYF
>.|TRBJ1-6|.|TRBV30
TGCGCCTGGAGTGCCCACCCTCCGGGACTTGGGAATTCACCCCTCCACTTT
CAWSAHPPGLGNSPLHF
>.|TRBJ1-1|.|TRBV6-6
TGTGCCAGCAAATATTTTCAGATGAACACTGAAGCTTTCTTT
CASKYFQMNTEAFF
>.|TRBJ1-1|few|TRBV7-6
TGTGCCAGCAGCCTGGGACATCAGAACACTGAAGCTTTCTTT
CASSLGHQNTEAFF
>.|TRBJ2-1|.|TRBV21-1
TGTGCCAGCAGCACGTCTCTAGCGGGAGGACCATCCTACAATGAGCAGTTCTTC
CASSTSLAGGPSYNEQFF
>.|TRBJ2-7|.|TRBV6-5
TGTGCCAGCAGTGGCTCAGGGTTGGGGGTTTACGAGCAGTACTTC
CASSGSGLGVYEQYF
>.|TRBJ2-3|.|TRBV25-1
TGTGCAAAAGACACTCTATCCAACGGGGTTGGTACAGATACGCAGTATTTT
CAKDTLSNGVGTDTQYF
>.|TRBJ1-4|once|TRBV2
TGTGCCAGCAGTGCCCGGGAAACCGAAAAACTGTTTTTT
CASSARETEKLFF
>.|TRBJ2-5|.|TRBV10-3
TGTGCCATCAGTGACGCCTGGACTGAAGGGACCCAGTACTTC
CAISDAWTEGTQYF
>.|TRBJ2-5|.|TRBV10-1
TGCGCCAGCAGTGAGTCGGGGAAGGAGACCCAGTACTTC
CASSESGKETQYF
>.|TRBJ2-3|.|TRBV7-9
TGTGCCAGCAGCGCAGCCAGGACCGCGGATACGCAGTATTTT
CASSAARTADTQYF
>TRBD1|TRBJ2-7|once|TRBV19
TGTGCCAGTAGCCTCCGGGACAGGAGGACCTACGAGCAGTACTTC
CASSLRDRRTYEQYF
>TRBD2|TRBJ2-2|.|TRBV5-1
TGCGCCAGCAGCTTATCTAGCGGGCCGAACACCGGGGAGCTGTTTTTT
CASSLSSGPNTGELFF
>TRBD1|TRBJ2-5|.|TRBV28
TGTGCCAGCAGTTCTCGACAGGGTCAAGAGACCCAGTACTTC
CASSSRQGQETQYF
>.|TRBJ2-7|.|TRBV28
TGTGCCAGCAGCCCGACTGCCAAGTACACCTACGAGCAGTACTTC
CASSPTAKYTYEQYF
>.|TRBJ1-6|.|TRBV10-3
TGTGCCATCAGTGAGTCGGCGGATAATTCACCCCTCCACTTT
CAISESADNSPLHF
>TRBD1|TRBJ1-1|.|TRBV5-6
TGTGCCAGCAGCTTGGTTGACAGGGGATCTGAAGCTTTCTTT
CASSLVDRGSEAFF
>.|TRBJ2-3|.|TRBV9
TGTGCCAGCAGCGTAGTTTCGGGTTCCGTCAAGGGGGGCGGTACAGATACGCAGTATTTT
CASSVVSGSVKGGGTDTQYF
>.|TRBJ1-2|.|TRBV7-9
TGTGCCAGCAGCAATGAACAGGTATCGCATGGCTACACCTTC
CASSNEQVSHGYTF
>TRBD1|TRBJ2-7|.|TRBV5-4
TGTGCCAGCAGCTTGGTCGGGACAGGGACATACGAGCAGTACTTC
CASSLVGTGTYEQYF